The 2 T cell receptor beta chains below all came from one sample that was sequenced in a study of T-cell reconstitution after alpha-beta-depleted transplantation in children. This sample's TCRbeta library carried unique molecular identifier barcodes. MiXCR, applied by TCRdb to the PCR reads, yields one record per CDR3 protein. This repertoire shows around 200,000 distinct CDR3 sequences, 7.5% to 9.5% found once; its top ten account for approximately 34%. The source was PBMCs, mostly from graft donor cells, collected 360 days after TCRalphabeta/CD19-depleted stem cell transplant. The receptors come from a male patient between 2 and 10 years old who had a stem cell transplant for acute myeloid leukemia, so the T cells may come from the graft donor.

This clonotype showed up many times. The V gene is TRBV12-3 or TRBV12-4, the J gene TRBJ2-3; D not resolved. V gave up 5 bases and J gave up 1 base, with 7 bases separating them. This CDR3 has 13 amino acids. The CDR3 DNA reads as TGTGCCAGCAGTACCGAGCGCACAGATACGCAGTATTTT. Translated, it gives CASSTERTDTQYF.

V gene TRBV7-2 combines with J gene TRBJ1-2; D is unresolved. CDR1 is SGHTA and CDR2 is FQGNSA in the germline V gene. The V and J ends lost 5 bases and 4 bases respectively, with 11 bases between them. This CDR3 has 13 residues. CDR3 protein: CASSPDISYGYTF. CDR3 DNA: TGTGCCAGCAGCCCCGACATCTCCTATGGCTACACCTTC.